The rows below give T cell receptor beta chains drawn from one sample of a study of PD-1 blockade in classical Hodgkin lymphoma. Profiled with immunoSEQ multiplex PCR; TCRdb holds only in-frame clones, not every one. The sample holds approximately 60,000 clones, roughly 88% seen once. The material was peripheral blood mononuclear cells (PBMCs), obtained at baseline. The receptors stem from a human donor with classical Hodgkin lymphoma. Both conserved end residues are part of each CDR3. The order of the fields is J gene, V gene, D gene, clone size, CDR3 DNA, CDR3 protein. A D gene is named only where the DNA matches it firmly. Size is omitted from some rows. Given values are once, few, many or a class for expanded clones.

TRBJ2-5 | TRBV11-3 | TRBD1 | . | TGTGCCAGCAGCCTCCGGGACAGTCAAGAGACCCAGTACTTC | CASSLRDSQETQYF
TRBJ2-2 | TRBV19 | TRBD1 | few | TGTGCCACCCAACGCGGACAGGCCGGCGGGGAGCTGTTTTTT | CATQRGQAGGELFF
TRBJ1-5 | TRBV2 | TRBD1 | . | TGTGCCAGCAGTGAAGTGCCGGGACAGGGGGCGACTACACAGCCCCAGCATTTT | CASSEVPGQGATTQPQHF
TRBJ2-7 | TRBV27 | TRBD2 | . | TGTGCCAGCAGTTTAAGAGGACTAGCGGGGGGTGGCGAGCAGTACTTC | CASSLRGLAGGGEQYF
TRBJ1-2 | TRBV5-1 | . | . | TGCGCCAGCACCGGGACGGACTATGGCTACACCTTC | CASTGTDYGYTF
TRBJ1-1 | TRBV7-2 | . | . | TGTGCCAGCAGCCCCTGGGGCGGGGACACTGAAGCTTTCTTT | CASSPWGGDTEAFF
TRBJ1-5 | TRBV30 | . | . | TGTGCCTGGAGTGTAGGCAGCGGATATAGCAATCAGCCCCAGCATTTT | CAWSVGSGYSNQPQHF
TRBJ1-1 | TRBV11-2 | . | . | TGTGCCAGCAGCTTAGGAGCAGGGTTGGACACTGAAGCTTTCTTT | CASSLGAGLDTEAFF
TRBJ2-3 | TRBV5-4 | . | . | TGTGCCAGCAGCTTGGGGACGCCAGATACGCAGTATTTT | CASSLGTPDTQYF
TRBJ1-5 | TRBV2 | TRBD1 | . | TGTGCCAGCTCCCCAGGGGGACAGGGGATCTCGTTAGGCGGCAATCAGCCCCAGCATTTT | CASSPGGQGISLGGNQPQHF
TRBJ1-1 | TRBV5-4 | TRBD1 | once | TGTGCCAGCAGCCGGACAGGGGATGGGAGCACTGAAGCTTTCTTT | CASSRTGDGSTEAFF
TRBJ1-2 | TRBV7-8 | . | . | TGTGCCAGCAGCTTAGCGAGCAGGGTTGCCTATGGCTACACCTTC | CASSLASRVAYGYTF
TRBJ1-2 | TRBV2 | . | . | TGTGCCAGCAGTGGCTCAGGGCAATTCTATGGCTACACCTTC | CASSGSGQFYGYTF
TRBJ1-1 | TRBV19 | . | few | TGTGCCAGTAGTATCCAGGGTAGTACTGAAGCTTTCTTT | CASSIQGSTEAFF
TRBJ2-5 | TRBV4-3 | . | . | TGCGCCAGCAGCTATACACCGACAGCCCAAGAGACCCAGTACTTC | CASSYTPTAQETQYF
TRBJ1-2 | TRBV6-1 | . | . | TGTGCCAGCAGTGAAGATTGGCAGGGAGGAGATGGCTACACCTTC | CASSEDWQGGDGYTF
TRBJ1-1 | TRBV2 | . | . | TGTGCCAGCAGTGCCTCTCAGGGTGTGAGAACTGAAGCTTTCTTT | CASSASQGVRTEAFF
TRBJ2-3 | TRBV15 | TRBD2 | once | TGTGCCACCAGCAGACCGTCTAGCGGGGACACAGATACGCAGTATTTT | CATSRPSSGDTDTQYF
TRBJ2-7 | TRBV7-9 | . | . | TGTGCCAGCAGCCAGTCCGGGCTACTGTACTTC | CASSQSGLLYF
TRBJ1-4 | TRBV18 | . | few | TGTGCCAGCTCTCAAGGGCAGCCCTTAAATGAAAAACTGTTTTTT | CASSQGQPLNEKLFF
TRBJ2-1 | TRBV6-5 | TRBD2 | once | TGTGCCAGCAGTTACACTAGCGGGGGTTACAATGAGCAGTTCTTC | CASSYTSGGYNEQFF
TRBJ1-3 | TRBV7-6 | . | once | TGTGCCAGCAGCCCGAACTCCGGGACTTCTGGAAACACCATATATTTT | CASSPNSGTSGNTIYF
TRBJ2-5 | TRBV19 | . | once | TGTGCCAGTACACCCACTTTACTAGGGTTAGAGACCCAGTACTTC | CASTPTLLGLETQYF
TRBJ1-5 | TRBV30 | . | . | TGTGCCTGGAGTGTAGAGAGGCAGGGAGTACATCAGCCCCAGCATTTT | CAWSVERQGVHQPQHF
TRBJ2-1 | TRBV7-2 | TRBD1 | once | TGTGCCAGCAGCTTTTCCGGGACAGGGTACAATGAGCAGTTCTTC | CASSFSGTGYNEQFF
TRBJ2-7 | TRBV9 | . | . | TGTGCCAGCAGCCCAAACAGGGGACTCTCCTACGAGCAGTACTTC | CASSPNRGLSYEQYF
TRBJ2-6 | TRBV29-1 | . | . | TGCAGCTTCACAGGAGGGGTCTATGGGGCCAACGTCCTGACTTTC | CSFTGGVYGANVLTF
TRBJ1-2 | TRBV2 | TRBD1 | . | TGTGCCAGCAGCCCTGACAGGGCGCGAGGAAGTGGCTACACCTTC | CASSPDRARGSGYTF
TRBJ1-2 | TRBV10-1 | . | . | TGCGCCAGCAGTGAGTCGATCCGGGGCTACACCTTC | CASSESIRGYTF
TRBJ2-7 | TRBV14 | TRBD1 | once | TGTGCCAGCAGCCAAGATGTCCGGGGACAGGGATCCTACGAGCAGTACTTC | CASSQDVRGQGSYEQYF
TRBJ1-1 | TRBV11-3 | . | . | TGTGCCAGCAGCTTCGGGGCGGGCACTGAAGCTTTCTTT | CASSFGAGTEAFF
TRBJ2-2 | TRBV11-2 | TRBD1 | . | TGTGCCAGCAGCTTAGCCGACAGGGCCCTCACCGGGGAGCTGTTTTTT | CASSLADRALTGELFF
TRBJ1-3 | TRBV19 | TRBD1 | . | TGTGCCAGTAGAGGGGGCGGGGTGGACCGCTCTGGAAACACCATATATTTT | CASRGGGVDRSGNTIYF
TRBJ1-1 | TRBV19 | TRBD1 | . | TGTGCCAGTAGTAGTCCCCCGACAGGGGACACTGAAGCTTTCTTT | CASSSPPTGDTEAFF
TRBJ2-5 | TRBV7-8 | . | . | TGTGCCAGCAGCTTATCCCAGATAGGGGAGACCCAGTACTTC | CASSLSQIGETQYF
TRBJ2-1 | TRBV30 | . | . | TGTGCCTGGAGGGGGGCCGGGACCATCACGTTCTTC | CAWRGAGTITFF
TRBJ1-1 | TRBV14 | . | . | TGTGCCAGCAGCGTACAGGGCAACACTGAAGCTTTCTTT | CASSVQGNTEAFF
TRBJ1-3 | TRBV11-2 | . | . | TGTGCCAGCAGCTTAGCCTTTGGAAACACCATATATTTT | CASSLAFGNTIYF
TRBJ1-6 | TRBV19 | TRBD1 | . | TGTGCCAGTAGTATAGATCTATCTTTGCTGGGACAGAATTCACCCCTCCACTTT | CASSIDLSLLGQNSPLHF
TRBJ1-3 | TRBV19 | . | . | TGTGCCAGTAGTATCCGGGAGGCCTTCTCTGGAAACACCATATATTTT | CASSIREAFSGNTIYF
TRBJ2-5 | TRBV7-2 | TRBD2 | . | TGTGCCAGCAGCCCCAACTGGGGGGGAGAGACCCAGTACTTC | CASSPNWGGETQYF
TRBJ2-2 | TRBV29-1 | TRBD1 | . | TGCAGCGTTGAGGGACAGGCGAACACCGGGGAGCTGTTTTTT | CSVEGQANTGELFF
TRBJ2-3 | TRBV2 | TRBD2 | once | TGTGCCAGCAGTGAAGGAGTAGCGGGGGACGCGGATACGCAGTATTTT | CASSEGVAGDADTQYF
TRBJ1-1 | TRBV5-6 | . | once | TGTGCCAGCAGCCCCGGGACACTGAGGGTGGCTGAAGCTTTCTTT | CASSPGTLRVAEAFF
TRBJ1-2 | TRBV7-9 | . | . | TGTGCCAGCAGCCCACAGGGCTATGGCTACACCTTC | CASSPQGYGYTF
TRBJ2-5 | TRBV4-3 | . | . | TGCGCCAGCAGCCAAGATAGGACCCAGTACTTC | CASSQDRTQYF
TRBJ2-2 | TRBV15 | . | . | TGTGCCACCAAAATACTATGGGGGACCGGGGAGCTGTTTTTT | CATKILWGTGELFF
TRBJ2-2 | TRBV9 | . | . | TGTGCCAGCAGCGTTGACGGGGGGAACACCGGGGAGCTGTTTTTT | CASSVDGGNTGELFF
TRBJ2-7 | TRBV15 | . | . | TGTGCCACCAGCAGTGGGCAAGCACACGAGCAGTACTTC | CATSSGQAHEQYF
TRBJ1-5 | TRBV6-6 | . | . | TGTGCCAGCAGTTACCCAGAAGATCAGCCCCAGCATTTT | CASSYPEDQPQHF
TRBJ2-3 | TRBV7-9 | TRBD2 | . | TGTGCCAGCAGCCCCGGGACTAGCGGCACAGATACGCAGTATTTT | CASSPGTSGTDTQYF
TRBJ1-3 | TRBV9 | . | . | TGTGCCAGCAGCGTAGGAGGACACTCTGGAAACACCATATATTTT | CASSVGGHSGNTIYF
TRBJ2-3 | TRBV10-3 | TRBD1 | once | TGTGCCATCAGTGAGTGGACAGGGGGGAGCACAGATACGCAGTATTTT | CAISEWTGGSTDTQYF
TRBJ1-1 | TRBV28 | . | . | TGTGCCAGCAGTTTCTTTGACACTGAAGCTTTCTTT | CASSFFDTEAFF
TRBJ1-2 | TRBV18 | TRBD1 | . | TGTGCCAGCTCATTTTGGACAGGGAGAGGCTACACCTTC | CASSFWTGRGYTF